This TCR beta chain comes out of a study of cytomegalovirus exposure and HLA in healthy donors. Study results and limitations: Testing in vitro showed a few CMV-associated chains specific for CMV antigens. Most observed TCR sequences were rare, whereas some public TCRs were detected in many donors. One later analysis, an examination of the roughly 130 validation repertoires, found that first-cohort TCR clusters tended to co-occur in them. A classifier reportedly called cytomegalovirus status with high sensitivity and specificity.

Per the germline V gene, CDR1 is LNHDA and CDR2 is SQIVND (reference sequence). The CDR3 has 18 amino acids. Trimming pared 2 bases from V and 5 bases from J, leaving 22 bases between. A remark on this clone: Its antigen is undetermined.

Assay: immunoSEQ multiplex PCR; the TCRdb copy retains only in-frame clones and omits some. Of about 160,000 clones listed, roughly 80% are singletons. Sequences were obtained from PBMCs. The genes are TRBV19 and TRBJ1-5; D might be TRBD1 (6 bases). This receptor was identified in a young man in good health and CMV-seropositive. CDR3 DNA sequence: TGTGCCAGTAGTATACTACCAGGGGCTGTGGCTTTGGATCAGCCCCAGCATTTT. It translates to CASSILPGAVALDQPQHF.